The clone carrying this T cell receptor beta chain was detected only once. V was pared by 0 bases and J by 6 bases, with 13 bases of the junction left unmatched. The CDR3 extends over 18 amino acids. Per germline, CDR1 SGHRS and CDR2 YFSETQ. If patients had autoimmune disease history or systemic immunosuppression, they were excluded. The data derive from a study of OX40 agonist ivuxolimab in advanced cancers. The repertoire was sequenced with immunoSEQ multiplex PCR; TCRdb's copy has only in-frame clones and lacks some. The table records fewer than 40,000 clones, 60% to 85% of them present only once. Sequenced here: CD4+ or CD8+ T cells sorted from blood, sampled in a trial of the OX40 agonist ivuxolimab. The TCR sequence derives from an adult with an advanced solid tumor such as melanoma, head and neck, liver or kidney cancer. The chain combines TRBV5-1 with TRBJ1-2, with 11 bases fitting TRBD1. The CDR3 nucleotides read TGCGCCAGCAGCTTGGATCTTGGGCTAGGACAGGGGGCGCATGGCTACACCTTC. Encoded protein: CASSLDLGLGQGAHGYTF.